Following are 28 T cell receptor beta chains from one sample sequenced in a study of T cell repertoires in aging, cancer and after chemotherapy. Peripheral blood genomic DNA, not sorted cells or RNA, was the template. Rearranged V-D-J TRB sequences were amplified with a mixed TRB-A/B primer pool. In TCRdb, the multiplex PCR reads were re-called with MiXCR into one record per CDR3 protein. The repertoire holds some 9,000 distinct CDR3 sequences, with roughly 25% as singletons. The sequencing sample was made of blood. Every receptor here comes from a human donor with a blood cancer.

The rearrangement links TRBV10-3 to TRBJ2-7, with D uncertain. The germline gives CDR1 ENHRY, CDR2 SYGVKD. V lost 4 bases and J lost 2, with 15 bases in between. The CDR3 length is 15 residues. The CDR3 sequence is CAISVKGVETYEQYF. For the CDR3, the DNA is TGTGCCATCAGTGTGAAGGGTGTAGAAACCTACGAGCAGTACTTC.

This clonotype is labeled as medium-sized. The rearrangement joins TRBV29-1 to TRBJ2-1, with TRBD2 matching over 10 bases. CDR1 and CDR2 from the germline V gene are SQVTM and ANQGSEA. After removal of 6 bases from V and 9 bases from J, the junction contained 8 bases not matched to a gene. CDR3 size: 13 residues. The CDR3: CSVGLAGVGEQFF. CDR3 bases: TGCAGCGTAGGCCTAGCGGGAGTAGGTGAGCAGTTCTTC.

This clonotype showed up just a few times. J is TRBJ2-2 and V is TRBV10-3; D possibly corresponds to TRBD2 (7 bases). V was trimmed by 6 bases and J by 0 bases, leaving 11 bases between them. CDR3 size: 15 residues. Germline CDR1 reads ENHRY; CDR2 reads SYGVKD. Written as DNA, the CDR3 is TGTGCCATCAGCGAGGGGGGGCCGAACACCGGGGAGCTGTTTTTT. It codes for CAISEGGPNTGELFF.

The J gene is TRBJ2-7, the V gene TRBV10-3, with 9 bases that match TRBD1. The J segment lost 2 bases and the V segment lost 7 bases, leaving 6 bases of the junction unmatched. The CDR3 contains 14 residues. Looked up from germline, CDR1 is ENHRY and CDR2 is SYGVKD. CDR3 residues: CAIMGGTGTYEQYF. The CDR3 nucleotides are TGTGCCATCATGGGTGGGACAGGGACCTACGAGCAGTACTTC.

In this sample, this clonotype is medium-sized. The chain uses TRBV5-6 and TRBJ1-6, with 8 bases fitting TRBD1. The germline V gene has CDR1 SGHDT and CDR2 YYEEEE. The CDR3 contains 15 residues. Trimming removed 3 bases from V and 7 bases from J; junction bases left unmatched: 6. The CDR3, as DNA: TGTGCCAGCAGCTACGGACAGGGAAAAAATTCACCCCTCCACTTT. Translated, it gives CASSYGQGKNSPLHF.

CDR3 DNA sequence: TGTGCCAGCAGTTCGGGACTAGCGGGAGAGACCCAGTACTTC. Amino acid sequence: CASSSGLAGETQYF. The chain recombines TRBV6-5 with TRBJ2-5, with TRBD2 identical over 12 bases. The junction had 1 base not matched to a gene; V was cut back by 4 bases and J by 4 bases. Germline lookup yields CDR1 MNHEY and CDR2 SVGAGI. The CDR3 extends over 14 amino acids.

This clonotype was counted only a few times. The gene calls are TRBV20-1 and TRBJ2-7; 7 nucleotides line up with TRBD1. V lost 1 base and J lost 4; bases outside the gene matches: 7. Germline CDR1 reads DFQATT; CDR2 reads SNEGSKA (reference sequence). This CDR3 region has 14 residues. CDR3 protein: CSARATGNWYEQYF. The CDR3 DNA follows: TGCAGTGCTAGAGCGACAGGGAATTGGTACGAGCAGTACTTC.

This clonotype was observed a single time. With a much larger clone just one base away, this may be a read error. The V and J genes are TRBV19 and TRBJ2-7, with D possibly matching TRBD2 (5 bases). The CDR3 loop spans 9 amino acids. Germline CDR1 and CDR2: LNHDA and SQIVND (reference sequence). Trimming left V 11 bases short and J 5 bases short, with 7 bases between. CDR3 DNA: TGTGCCTCCGGGGACGAGCAGTACTTC. Its translation is CASGDEQYF.

The V call is TRBV7-2, the J call TRBJ2-7, with D possibly matching TRBD2 (5 bases). The CDR3 sequence is 13 residues long. V gave up 2 bases and J gave up 6 bases, with 11 bases separating them. CDR1 and CDR2 (germline): SGHTA, FQGNSA. CDR3 in amino acids: CASSLPVRAEQYF. CDR3 DNA sequence: TGTGCCAGCAGCTTACCCGTGAGGGCCGAGCAGTACTTC.

Only a few counts were recorded for this clonotype. The chain is built from TRBV28 and TRBJ1-2; 8 bases agree with TRBD1. The CDR3 contains 12 residues. The V and J ends lost 4 bases and 14 bases, in that order; junction bases with no gene match: 9. The germline CDR1 and CDR2 sequences are MDHEN and SYDVKM. The CDR3 DNA sequence: TGTGCCAGCAGTTCCTCCGTACAGGGGGGTACCTTC. It specifies CASSSSVQGGTF.

By frequency in the sample, this clonotype is medium-sized. The chain joins TRBV6-2 or TRBV6-3 to TRBJ2-7; either TRBD1 or TRBD2 may fit D (6 bases each). The CDR3 runs to 14 residues. V lost 2 bases and J 6 bases, leaving 14 bases between the germline ends. Germline V gives CDR1 MNHEY, CDR2 SVGEGT. Written as DNA, the CDR3 is TGTGCCAGCAGTTACCGTCCGGGGGCGATCGAGCAGTACTTC. Translating gives CASSYRPGAIEQYF.

This clonotype was observed a single time. V usage is TRBV5-5 and J usage is TRBJ2-7; 11 bases map to TRBD2. Germline-derived CDR1 and CDR2 are SGHKS and YYEKEE (reference sequence). This CDR3 region has 14 residues. V lost 5 bases and J lost 3; bases outside the gene matches: 4. The CDR3 loop is CASRTGTSGYEQYF. In DNA, the CDR3 is TGTGCCAGCAGGACCGGGACTAGCGGCTACGAGCAGTACTTC.

This clonotype is termed medium-sized (0.01 to 0.1%). The gene calls are TRBV19 and TRBJ1-1; 7 positions agree with TRBD1. The CDR3 is made up of 15 amino acids. In germline, CDR1 is LNHDA, CDR2 SQIVND (reference sequence). Trimming at V came to 0 bases and at J to 1 base, leaving 2 bases not matched to a gene. The CDR3 DNA follows: TGTGCCAGTAGTATAGATGAGGGGGCGAACACTGAAGCTTTCTTT. This sequence encodes CASSIDEGANTEAFF.

On this clonotype: A much larger clone lies one base from this, so it may be a read error. V is TRBV11-1 and J is TRBJ2-1; 9 bases fit TRBD2. CDR1 and CDR2 (germline): SGHAT, FQDESV (reference sequence). This CDR3 comprises 16 residues. The CDR3, as DNA: TGTGCCAGCAGCAGACTAGCGGCCCTGGCCTACAATCAGCAGTTCTTC. This translates into CASSRLAALAYNQQFF.

This clonotype has more than one count but fewer than ten. The chain uses TRBV7-2 and TRBJ2-7, with 9 bases lining up with TRBD1. Germline loops: CDR1 SGHTA, CDR2 FQGNSA. This CDR3 comprises 15 residues. V was clipped by 5 bases and J by 3 bases; unmatched bases: 8. CDR3 amino acids: CASSTQGAGIYEQYF. The CDR3 coding sequence is TGTGCCAGCAGCACACAGGGGGCCGGGATCTACGAGCAGTACTTC. The whole variable domain, remainder taken from reference TRBV7-2 and TRBJ2-7, is GAGVSQSPSNKVTEKGKDVELRCDPISGHTALYWYRQSLGQGLEFLIYFQGNSAPDKSGLPSDRFSAERTGGSVSTLTIQRTQQEDSAVYLCASSTQGAGIYEQYFGPGTRLTVT.

This clonotype is medium-sized in the sample. The rearrangement joins TRBV27 to TRBJ1-5; D uncertain. This CDR3 contains 13 residues. V was cut by 6 bases and J by 3 bases, with 9 bases left in between. From germline, CDR1 is MNHEY and CDR2 SMNVEV (reference sequence). For the CDR3, the DNA is TGTGCCAGCAGCCAAAGGGCCAATCAGCCCCAGCATTTT. It is translated as CASSQRANQPQHF.

CDR3: CASSQERPGGANVLTF. CDR3 DNA: TGCGCCAGCAGCCAAGAAAGACCGGGAGGGGCCAACGTCCTGACTTTC. The chain recombines TRBV4-3 with TRBJ2-6, with D maybe TRBD2 (5 bases). The CDR3 is 16 amino acids. Germline values: CDR1 LGHNA, CDR2 YSLEER. Deletions cut 0 bases from V and 4 bases from J, with 10 bases between.

This clonotype showed up just a few times. The chain's CDR3 is CASSERMVGSQPQHF. DNA of the CDR3: TGTGCCAGCAGTGAACGCATGGTTGGCAGTCAGCCCCAGCATTTT. V gene TRBV6-1 combines with J gene TRBJ1-5, with unresolved D. This CDR3 comprises 15 residues. CDR1 is MNHNS, CDR2 SASEGT, per germline. V shed 2 bases and J shed 6 bases, with 14 bases lying between them.

This clonotype occurred many times. V is TRBV27 and J is TRBJ2-7; 7 bases are shared with TRBD1. The CDR3 covers 16 residues. V trimming: 4 bases; J trimming: 2 bases; junction bases outside the gene matches: 11. The germline CDR1 and CDR2 sequences are MNHEY and SMNVEV (reference sequence). The CDR3 loop is CASSSSGTAKTYEQYF. The CDR3, as DNA: TGTGCCAGCAGTTCCTCCGGGACAGCCAAAACCTACGAGCAGTACTTC.

This clonotype was found a few times. The chain carries TRBV28 and TRBJ1-2; 7 nucleotides line up with TRBD1. CDR3 length: 16 residues. In germline, CDR1 is MDHEN, CDR2 SYDVKM. Unmatched junction bases numbered 12, after V lost 5 bases and J lost 3 bases. Here the CDR3 reads CASSQWRQGSDYGYTF. In DNA, the CDR3 is TGTGCCAGCAGTCAATGGAGACAGGGAAGTGACTATGGCTACACCTTC.

This clonotype ranks as medium-sized. The V and J genes are TRBV19 and TRBJ2-5, with 7 nucleotides matching TRBD1. The J segment lost 5 bases and the V segment lost 3 bases, leaving 6 bases of the junction unmatched. Germline assignment: CDR1 LNHDA and CDR2 SQIVND (reference sequence). The CDR3 consists of 14 residues. The CDR3 bases are TGTGCCAGTAGTATGGGACAGCCTCCGGAGACCCAGTACTTC. As protein: CASSMGQPPETQYF.

By sample share, this clonotype is medium-sized. The CDR3 region is CASRPQGQMNEKLFF. CDR3 DNA: TGTGCCAGCAGACCCCAGGGACAGATGAATGAAAAACTGTTTTTT. The J gene is TRBJ1-4, the V gene TRBV27; 7 bases fit TRBD1. V lost 6 bases to trimming and J lost 5 bases; unmatched junction nucleotides: 9. The CDR3 covers 15 residues. CDR1 MNHEY and CDR2 SMNVEV come from the germline V gene (reference sequence).

This clonotype is termed medium-sized (0.01 to 0.1%). CDR3 DNA: TGTGCCACCAGCAGAGATGGGGGCCTCTCCTACGAGCAGTACTTC. Its protein is CATSRDGGLSYEQYF. This sequence joins TRBV15 and TRBJ2-7, with D perhaps TRBD1 (6 bases). The CDR3 runs 15 residues. Looked up from germline, CDR1 is LNHNV and CDR2 is YYDKDF (reference sequence). The V end lost 0 bases, the J end lost 0 bases, and 9 bases lay between the germline ends.

Sample share makes this clonotype medium-sized. This rearrangement joins TRBV29-1 to TRBJ2-7, with unresolved D. This CDR3 contains 13 residues. Germline V gives CDR1 SQVTM, CDR2 ANQGSEA. V lost 4 bases, J lost 2 bases, and 12 bases lay in between. The CDR3 reads CSVGRARTYEQYF. The CDR3 DNA is TGCAGCGTTGGCCGGGCCCGAACCTACGAGCAGTACTTC.

Only a few counts were recorded for this clonotype. The chain combines TRBV4-3 with TRBJ2-7; 10 positions match TRBD2. Germline trimming cut 0 bases from V and 4 bases from J; bases unmatched to any gene: 15. This CDR3 contains 19 residues. CDR1 and CDR2 (germline): LGHNA, YSLEER. The CDR3 DNA sequence: TGCGCCAGCAGCCAAGACAGGGGGCATCGAACTAGCGGGGCTTACGAGCAGTACTTC. Residues: CASSQDRGHRTSGAYEQYF.

The chain uses TRBV14 and TRBJ1-4, with a possible D match to TRBD1 (6 bases). The V and J ends lost 4 bases and 7 bases respectively, with 16 bases between them. Germline CDR1 SGHDN, CDR2 FVKESK. This CDR3 contains 15 residues. The CDR3 region is CASSRPGPRGEKLFF. As DNA, the CDR3 is TGTGCCAGCAGCCGCCCGGGCCCCAGGGGTGAAAAACTGTTTTTT.

In the case of this clonotype: A read error is possible here, since a much larger clone lies one base away. The V gene is TRBV7-6, the J gene TRBJ2-3; 16 bases map to TRBD2. Trimming at V came to 10 bases and at J to 5 bases, leaving 9 bases not matched to a gene. Per the germline V gene, CDR1 is SGHVS and CDR2 is FNYEAQ. CDR3 length: 16 residues. CDR3 residues: CANSPGTSGGEDTQYF. Written as DNA, the CDR3 is TGTGCCAACAGTCCGGGGACTAGCGGGGGGGAAGATACGCAGTATTTT. Together with reference TRBV7-6 and TRBJ2-3, the CDR3 gives the full variable domain: GAGVSQSPRYKVTKRGQDVALRCDPISGHVSLYWYRQALGQGPEFLTYFNYEAQQDKSGLPNDRFSAERPEGSISTLTIQRTEQRDSAMYRCANSPGTSGGEDTQYFGPGTRLTVL.

This clonotype is medium-sized within its sample. V is TRBV19 and J is TRBJ1-5; D is perhaps TRBD1 (6 bases). V shed 2 bases and J shed 6 bases, with 26 bases lying between them. Germline values: CDR1 LNHDA, CDR2 SQIVND (reference sequence). The CDR3 has 19 residues. In nucleotides, the CDR3 is TGTGCCAGTAGTATATCGACCCCCGGACAGTACGGGTTGGGTCAGCCCCAGCATTTT. It encodes CASSISTPGQYGLGQPQHF.